This TCR beta chain was identified in a study of shared clonotypes between healthy human individuals (TCRdb year 2020). Describing the broader study: The cohort comprised a couple of women and a few men aged 18 to 49 years. For each donor, three plates each were used for CD4 naive and CD4 memory, two plates were used for CD8 naive, and one plate was used for CD8 memory. To estimate repertoire size and how much clonotype sharing occurs between individuals, the study deeply sequenced the blood TCR repertoires of several healthy adults. To increase sequencing depth and limit assay-specific biases, different laboratories used diverse techniques to prepare libraries and sequence TCR repertoires. Leukapheresis yielded between about 0.94 and 9.5 billion PBMCs per donor.

TCR CDR3 regions were amplified from genomic DNA by multiplex PCR using the deep immunoSEQ assay. Genomic DNA extracted from each cell subset was distributed evenly over all wells of several immunoSEQ 96-well plates, and each plate served as one replicate. For sorted subsets, roughly 200 ng of genomic DNA, equivalent to some 30,000 T cell genomes, went into each replicate PCR. The purified libraries were quantified using a Qubit 3.0 fluorometer, sized with a Bioanalyzer 2100, and then quantified again using the KAPA Library Quantification kit. Every immunoSEQ 96-well plate was sequenced on a dedicated single-read 150-cycle Illumina NextSeq 550 flow cell. The source study handled its data this way. Because the immunoSEQ output held only junctional sequences and lacked quality scores, the filtering could not match the filtering applied to full-length reads. To assign V/J genes and CDR3, sequences were annotated against IMGT germline references using PyIR, a Python wrapper for IgBLAST v1.9. Reads were removed for weak V/J assignments (E-value above 1e-6), missing CDR3, stop codons, out-of-frame junctions, or ambiguous translated residues. V3J clonotypes were defined as sequences sharing an identical inferred V gene, J gene, and CDR3 amino acid sequence. The percentage overlap between two repertoires was calculated by dividing the number of shared unique clonotypes by the size of the smaller repertoire. Three approaches were used to assess repertoire richness: RTK rarefaction, the Chao1 estimator, and Recon v2.1 estimates of unobserved clonotypes. Generation probabilities for all TCRbeta clonotypes obtained by the gDNA method from a handful of donors were computed using OLGA. In its TCRdb copy, this immuneACCESS table keeps in-frame sequences only and misses some clones. Where compared with another copy, unresolved V genes explain less than half of these, and the others have no known cause. V and J calls and clone size are copied from that table; D and trimming were computed from the DNA. A total of about 2.3 million clones appear in this sample, more than 85% of them only once. About 0.37% of the sample rests with the top ten.

Between the V and J ends, shortened by 0 bases and 6 bases respectively, the junction contains 14 bases. Spanning cysteine to phenylalanine, the CDR3 consists of 15 amino acids. Just the 45-base CDR3 DNA is kept, in frame starting at base 1. The germline V gene encodes CDR1 MNHNS and CDR2 SASEGT. For this clone: Its cognate antigen has yet to be identified. No much larger clone exists at a distance of one base, and base qualities are not known.

The donors were healthy, HIV-negative adults who had no recently reported acute infections or vaccinations. Every donor was a Caucasian adult living in Nashville, Tennessee, USA. CD4+ T cells were enriched by magnetic negative selection, after which naive cells were positively selected on CD45RA and the negative fraction was taken as the memory subset. After blood collection by leukapheresis, PBMCs were isolated using Ficoll-Histopaque density gradient centrifugation and then cryopreserved in the vapor phase of liquid nitrogen. Purity and quantity of every magnetically sorted T cell population were checked by analytical flow cytometry. Genomic DNA was isolated from every sorted fraction and measured by UV absorbance on a Nanodrop 2000c. Overall study results and their limits: Pairwise subsampling indicated that sequencing depth was expected to affect the degree of clonotype sharing among donors. Sampling was limited to blood, and TCR repertoires in tissue likely differ from TCR repertoires in blood. Naive subsets generally had larger estimated clonotype richness than memory subsets did. Even with the large sequencing depth, rarefaction of the sorted-subset datasets indicated that sequencing was incomplete. When a handful of donors were compared, the shared fraction of clonotypes was roughly 4.8% for naive CD4, around 3.5% for naive CD8, roughly 2.5% for memory CD4, and about 0.36% for memory CD8. Higher generation probabilities were observed for clonotypes shared by all four sorted-subset donors than for non-shared clonotypes. The genetic and exposure-history diversity represented was limited by the small number of donors.

The sample taken for sequencing was naive CD4+ T cells from PBMCs. What the cell subset or site label conveys for this sample: CD45RA+ positively selected. The sequence is built from TRBV6-1 and TRBJ2-5; TRBD2 is a possible D gene, resting on 5 matching bases. The source of this sequence is a man younger than 35 in good health. Some clones in this sample may be carry-over from other donors' samples. The CDR3 protein is CASSEALGSEKTQYF. The sequence in DNA is TGTGCCAGCAGTGAAGCTTTAGGGAGCGAGAAGACCCAGTACTTC.